This T cell receptor beta chain was identified during a study of early T cells in non-severe SARS-CoV-2 infection. The study, taken as a whole, reports: A preference for anti-spike CD8 responses marked VDJdb matching, which missed private and CD4 specificities.

V was cut by 3 bases and J by 8 bases, with 12 bases left in between. The V gene's germline CDR1 is SGHRS and CDR2 YFSETQ. The CDR3 length is 13 residues. This clonotype came up many times. The antigen remains unidentified. Each CDR3 protein is one row after TCRdb ran MiXCR on the 5' RACE reads. The sample shows under 85,000 distinct CDR3 sequences, around 13% of them seen only once. Sequenced material: whole blood. The receptor's source is an adult who was a healthcare worker with PCR-confirmed SARS-CoV-2 infection or an uninfected control (not recorded which). This sequence joins TRBV5-1 and TRBJ1-5, with D uncertain. DNA of the CDR3: TGCGCCAGCAGCTCGGGCCCCAGCAAGCCCCAGCATTTT. It encodes CASSSGPSKPQHF.